This T cell receptor beta chain was found in a study of blood T cells in healthy people across ages. Study details: Per every two T cells, about one barcoded beta molecule was captured by template switching. Study results and limitations: With age, beta diversity per million T cells declined roughly linearly, significantly by approximately 41. Long-lived and aged donors differed, with more naive CD4+ cells and higher diversity in the long-lived.

Donation came from healthy Caucasian individuals in Russia who were aged about 6 to 100. In its sample, this clonotype was seen many times. Its antigen is not identified. It was with a sample-barcoded 5' primer and a J-beta primer mix that a second PCR of roughly 7 to 12 cycles was run. TCRdb used MiXCR to reprocess the 5' RACE reads, holding one entry per CDR3 protein. The repertoire holds around 1,800,000 distinct CDR3 sequences, with 39% as singletons. The CDR3 is made up of 13 amino acids. V was trimmed by 3 bases and J by 7 bases, leaving 10 bases between them. The sample taken for sequencing was blood. This sequence was found in a human donor in good health. The chain carries TRBV12-3 or TRBV12-4 and TRBJ2-1; D may be TRBD2 (5 bases). The CDR3: CASSFDYQNEQFF. The CDR3 DNA reads as TGTGCCAGCAGTTTCGACTACCAGAATGAGCAGTTCTTC.